This T cell receptor (beta chain) stems from a study of patients and donors after allogeneic stem cell transplantation. TCRdb re-called the RT-PCR reads through MiXCR, storing one row per CDR3 protein. Of 150,000 to 200,000 distinct CDR3 sequences listed, 30% are singletons. This clonotype was detected only a few times. This clonotype was sampled from a human donor who was either an allogeneic HSCT recipient or a stem cell or donor lymphocyte infusion donor (not recorded which). It is not recorded whose cells these are; they may come from a transplant donor. The specimen sequenced was blood, either unsorted or a sorted T cell fraction (not recorded which).

CDR3 DNA sequence: TGCAGTGCTAGAGGGCTCGGACAGAAACTGTTTTTT. This encodes CSARGLGQKLFF. The chain combines TRBV20-1 with TRBJ1-4; weak D call: TRBD1 (6 bases). Germline CDR1 is DFQATT and CDR2 is SNEGSKA (reference sequence). Trimming took 1 base from V and 11 from J, leaving 11 bases between them. The CDR3 contains 12 residues.